This T cell receptor (beta chain) is from a study of cytomegalovirus exposure and HLA in healthy donors. Study information: Early release data held around 82 million unique TCRs from HLA-typed donors. Study results and caveats: In terms of immune exposure information, only CMV serostatus was available. Later on, an analysis showed TCR association rates differing by HLA locus, with DRB1 the most and HLA-C the fewest. Reportedly, TCR beta sequences accurately predicted HLA-A and HLA-B alleles in most subjects.

Primers for the PCR totalled 60 Vbeta and 13 Jbeta. Only in-frame clones appear in the TCRdb table, and some are missing; sequencing was by immunoSEQ multiplex PCR. Among 58,000 or so clones listed, about 65% were seen once. A note on this clone: As yet, its antigen is unknown.

Looked up from germline, CDR1 is SGDLS and CDR2 is YYNGEE. This CDR3 has 15 residues. V lost 1 base to trimming and J lost 2 bases, with 9 bases between them. This receptor was obtained from a man between 45 and 60 years old in good health and CMV-seropositive. The chain uses TRBV9 and TRBJ2-2; TRBD1 might be the D (6 bases). What was sequenced was PBMCs. In DNA, the CDR3 is TGTGCCAGCAGCGTAAAGGGACAAAACACCGGGGAGCTGTTTTTT. It codes for CASSVKGQNTGELFF.